The rows below give T cell receptor beta chains drawn from one sample of a study of cytomegalovirus exposure and HLA in healthy donors. Only in-frame clones appear in the TCRdb table, and some are missing; sequencing was by immunoSEQ multiplex PCR. The top ten hold 2.8% of the sample, which has 150,000 to 200,000 clones, roughly four fifths seen once. Material: PBMCs. Receptors originate from a young woman in good health and CMV-seropositive. CDR3s include the opening cysteine and the closing phenylalanine or tryptophan. The order of the fields is J gene, D gene, clone size, V gene, CDR3 DNA, CDR3 protein. A D gene is named only where the DNA matches it firmly. Part of the rows lack a size; the others show once, few, many or a class for expanded clones.

TRBJ2-1	.	.	TRBV6-5	TGTGCCAGCAGTTACGAGGGACTGGTCAATGAGCAGTTCTTC	CASSYEGLVNEQFF
TRBJ2-3	.	.	TRBV2	TGTGCCAGCAGTGTTTGGACTAGCACAGATACGCAGTATTTT	CASSVWTSTDTQYF
TRBJ2-2	.	.	TRBV5-4	TGTGCCAGCAGCTCCCCCTCGACTAGTTTCCTAAGAGACGGGGAGCTGTTTTTT	CASSSPSTSFLRDGELFF
TRBJ1-1	.	few	TRBV20-1	TGCAGTGCTACGGAGGGCCGGGGGGCTTTCTTT	CSATEGRGAFF
TRBJ2-3	.	.	TRBV9	TGTGCCAGCAGCGCGTCGGAGGTTAGCACAGATACGCAGTATTTT	CASSASEVSTDTQYF
TRBJ1-2	TRBD1	.	TRBV14	TGTGCCAGCAGCCAGTTCTCCGGGACAGGGGAAAGAAGCGGCTACACCTTC	CASSQFSGTGERSGYTF
TRBJ1-1	.	.	TRBV9	TGTGCCAGCAGCGACGGTAATCGAAACACTGAAGCTTTCTTT	CASSDGNRNTEAFF
TRBJ1-6	.	few	TRBV18	TGTGCCAGCTCAACTAATAATTCACCCCTCCACTTT	CASSTNNSPLHF
TRBJ1-1	.	.	TRBV19	TGTGCCAGTAGTATGGGGGGGGTTCACACTGAAGCTTTCTTT	CASSMGGVHTEAFF
TRBJ1-4	TRBD1	.	TRBV2	TGTGCCAGCAGTCTAAAAGTCCGTCCGGGACAGGGGGCAACTAATGAAAAACTGTTTTTT	CASSLKVRPGQGATNEKLFF
TRBJ2-7	.	.	TRBV6-1	TGTGCCAGCAAAGACGGACTCTACGAGCAGTACTTC	CASKDGLYEQYF
TRBJ2-5	TRBD2	.	TRBV6-5	TGTGCCACCCAACTAGCGGGGGAAGAGACCCAGTACTTC	CATQLAGEETQYF
TRBJ2-5	.	few	TRBV5-1	TGCGCCACCACGGGGGAAATCCAAGAGACCCAGTACTTC	CATTGEIQETQYF
TRBJ1-4	TRBD1	once	TRBV6-6	TGTGCCAGCAGCCCACAGGGGTCAACTAATGAAAAACTGTTTTTT	CASSPQGSTNEKLFF
TRBJ1-1	TRBD1	.	TRBV19	TGTGCCAGTAGTGTAGGGGGACAGAATGCTTTCTTT	CASSVGGQNAFF
TRBJ1-1	.	.	TRBV19	TGTGCCACCCGGGGTGTCACTGAAGCTTTCTTT	CATRGVTEAFF
TRBJ1-2	TRBD1	.	TRBV4-2	TGTGCCAGCAGCCCCGGACAGGGGACCTCCTATGGCTACACCTTC	CASSPGQGTSYGYTF
TRBJ2-5	TRBD1	.	TRBV9	TGTGCCAGCAGCGTTAGACCGGGACAGGGGGCCGGGGAGACCCAGTACTTC	CASSVRPGQGAGETQYF
TRBJ1-2	.	.	TRBV7-3	TGTGCCAGCAGCCGTAGAGGGGGGGAAGGCTATGGCTACACCTTC	CASSRRGGEGYGYTF
TRBJ1-3	TRBD1	once	TRBV7-9	TGTGCCAGCAGCTTGGCGACAGGGCTGCCCTCTGGAAACACCATATATTTT	CASSLATGLPSGNTIYF
TRBJ1-1	.	.	TRBV15	TGTGCCACCAGCAGAGGTTCGGGGTTGACTGAAGCTTTCTTT	CATSRGSGLTEAFF
TRBJ2-5	.	.	TRBV7-6	TGTGCCAGCAGCCAACCGTCGGTCCGGCGGGAGACCCAGTACTTC	CASSQPSVRRETQYF
TRBJ1-5	TRBD1	.	TRBV7-2	TGTGCCAGCAGCCGACAGGGGCGAAGTCAGCCCCAGCATTTT	CASSRQGRSQPQHF
TRBJ1-1	TRBD1	.	TRBV7-9	TGTGCCAGCAGCTGGGGCAGGGGGACCACTGAAGCTTTCTTT	CASSWGRGTTEAFF
TRBJ1-2	.	.	TRBV10-3	TGTGCCATCAGTGAGCCGGGAGCTAACTATGGCTACACCTTC	CAISEPGANYGYTF
TRBJ1-1	TRBD1	.	TRBV19	TGTGCCAGTGTATCAACAGGGGACAAGAACACTGAAGCTTTCTTT	CASVSTGDKNTEAFF
TRBJ1-3	.	.	TRBV19	TGTGCCAGTAGTATCACGGGGAGCTCTGGAAACACCATATATTTT	CASSITGSSGNTIYF
TRBJ1-2	.	.	TRBV10-3	TGTGCCATCAGTGCCTGGGCCCAGGGCTTTTATGGCTACACCTTC	CAISAWAQGFYGYTF
TRBJ2-4	.	.	TRBV15	TGTGCCACCAGCAGATACGTTGAACTAGCCAAAAACATTCAGTACTTC	CATSRYVELAKNIQYF